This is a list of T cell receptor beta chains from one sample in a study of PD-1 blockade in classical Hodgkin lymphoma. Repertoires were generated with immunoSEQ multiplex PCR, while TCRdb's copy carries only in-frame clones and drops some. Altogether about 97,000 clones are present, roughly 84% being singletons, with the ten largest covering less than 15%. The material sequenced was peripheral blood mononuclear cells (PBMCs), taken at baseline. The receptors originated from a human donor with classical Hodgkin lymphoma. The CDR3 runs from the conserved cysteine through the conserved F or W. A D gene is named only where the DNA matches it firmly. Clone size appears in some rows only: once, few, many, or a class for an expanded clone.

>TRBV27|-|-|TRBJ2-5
TGTGCCAGCAGTACCAGGGGTCTAGAGACCCAGTACTTC
CASSTRGLETQYF
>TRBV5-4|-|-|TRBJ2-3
TGTGCCAGCAGCAATTCTATCAGCACAGATACGCAGTATTTT
CASSNSISTDTQYF
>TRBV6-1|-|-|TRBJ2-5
TGTGCCAGCAGCGTAACGTACCAAGAGACCCAGTACTTC
CASSVTYQETQYF
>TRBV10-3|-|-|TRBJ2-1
TGTGCCTCGAGTGATCGAGGGGACAATGAGCAGTTCTTC
CASSDRGDNEQFF
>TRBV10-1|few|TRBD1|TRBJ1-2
TGCGCCAGCAGCCAAGGGACAGCGGATGGCTACACCTTC
CASSQGTADGYTF
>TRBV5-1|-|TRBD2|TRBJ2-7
TGCGCCAGCAGCTTGGTCGGGACTAGCGCCTACGAGCAGTACTTC
CASSLVGTSAYEQYF
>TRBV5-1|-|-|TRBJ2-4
TGCGCCAGCAGCCCGACAGAACTAGCCAAAAACATTCAGTACTTC
CASSPTELAKNIQYF
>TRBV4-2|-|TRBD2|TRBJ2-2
TGTGCCAGCAGCCAAGTCGCGGGACTAGCGGGAGAAGCCGGGGAGCTGTTTTTT
CASSQVAGLAGEAGELFF
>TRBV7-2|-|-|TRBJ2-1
TGTGCCAGCAGCTTTACGGGGACATACAATGAGCAGTTCTTC
CASSFTGTYNEQFF
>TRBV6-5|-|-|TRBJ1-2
TGTGCCAGCAGTTACGGTACCACAGGTGACTATGGCTACACCTTC
CASSYGTTGDYGYTF
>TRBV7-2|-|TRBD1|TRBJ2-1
TGTGCCAGCAGCCCGGGACAGGGGGGGTTCGATGAGCAGTTCTTC
CASSPGQGGFDEQFF
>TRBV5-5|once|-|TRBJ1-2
TGTGCCAGCAGCCCCTCCCCCGGATCTAACTATGGCTACACCTTC
CASSPSPGSNYGYTF
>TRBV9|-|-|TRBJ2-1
TGTGCCAGCAGCGTAAGAAGTAGCGGAGGCGAGCAGTTCTTC
CASSVRSSGGEQFF
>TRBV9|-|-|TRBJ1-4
TGTGCCAGCAGCGCCGGGGACACGGGAGAAAAACTGTTTTTT
CASSAGDTGEKLFF
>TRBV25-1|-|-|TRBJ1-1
TGTGCCAGCATGGCAGGTGGGATGAACACTGAAGCTTTCTTT
CASMAGGMNTEAFF
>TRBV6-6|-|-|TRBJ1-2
TGTGCCAGCAGTATCTCGGAGGGATCCTATGGCTACACCTTC
CASSISEGSYGYTF
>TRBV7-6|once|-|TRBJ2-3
TGTGCCAGCAGCCCGGGACTTGGGGATACGCAGTATTTT
CASSPGLGDTQYF
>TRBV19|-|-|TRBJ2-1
TGTGCCAGTAGTATTTGGCGGGCCGAGCAGTTCTTC
CASSIWRAEQFF
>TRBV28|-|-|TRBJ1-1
TGTGCCAGCAGTTTGGGACAGAACACTGAAGCTTTCTTT
CASSLGQNTEAFF
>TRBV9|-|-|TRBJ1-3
TGTGCCAGCAGCGTAGACCCCACCACCTACTCTGGAAACACCATATATTTT
CASSVDPTTYSGNTIYF
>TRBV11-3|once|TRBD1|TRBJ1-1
TGTGCCAGCAGCTCGGGACAGGGGGCATATACTGAAGCTTTCTTT
CASSSGQGAYTEAFF
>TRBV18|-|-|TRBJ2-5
TGTGCCAGCTCACCAGGGCGGGAGACCCAGTACTTC
CASSPGRETQYF
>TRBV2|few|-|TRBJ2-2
TGTGCCAGCATTAGGAACACCGGGGAGCTGTTTTTT
CASIRNTGELFF
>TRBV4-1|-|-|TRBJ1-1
TGCGCCAGCAGCCAGCCAGCCGGGACGGACGCTTTCTTT
CASSQPAGTDAFF
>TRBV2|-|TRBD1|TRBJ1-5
TGTGCCAGCAACTTAGCAGGGGGTCAGCCCCAGCATTTT
CASNLAGGQPQHF
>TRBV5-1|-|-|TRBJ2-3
TGCGCCAGCAGCTTCATAGCGGCTAGCACAGATACGCAGTATTTT
CASSFIAASTDTQYF
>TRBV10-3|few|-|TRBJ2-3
TGTGCCATCCAAGGGGATAGCGTCGATACGCAGTATTTT
CAIQGDSVDTQYF
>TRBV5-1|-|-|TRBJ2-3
TGCGCCAGCAGCAGGGGGGGACAGGCGGACTCGGATACGCAGTATTTT
CASSRGGQADSDTQYF
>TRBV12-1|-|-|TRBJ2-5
TGTGCCAGCAGCTTTTTCGAGACCCAGTACTTC
CASSFFETQYF
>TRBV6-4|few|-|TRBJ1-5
TGTGCCAGCAAATTCGACAGGTCCTGCGAGCCCCAGCATTTT
CASKFDRSCEPQHF
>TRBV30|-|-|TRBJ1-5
TGTGCCTGGAGTGTCCCGACTCAAAGACCCAATCAGCCCCAGCATTTT
CAWSVPTQRPNQPQHF
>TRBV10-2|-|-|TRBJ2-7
TGCGCCAGCAGTGAGAGGAGCCCCCGCGAGCAGTACTTC
CASSERSPREQYF
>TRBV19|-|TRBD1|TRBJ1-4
TGTGCCAGTACCCCTGATGGGGGACAGCTTACAACTAATGAAAAACTGTTTTTT
CASTPDGGQLTTNEKLFF
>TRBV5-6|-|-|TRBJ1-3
TGTGCCAGCTACCCCGCAGGTCGCTTAAACACCATATATTTT
CASYPAGRLNTIYF
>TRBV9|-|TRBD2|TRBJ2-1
TGTGCCAGCAGCGTAGGAGGGACTAGCGGAGCCTCCTACAATGAGCAGTTCTTC
CASSVGGTSGASYNEQFF
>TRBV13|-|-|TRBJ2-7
TGTGCCAGCGACCCCTACGAGCAGTACTTC
CASDPYEQYF
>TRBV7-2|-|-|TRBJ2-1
TGTGCCAGCAGCTTAGTCCGGGGCCCTGGATACAATGAGCAGTTCTTC
CASSLVRGPGYNEQFF
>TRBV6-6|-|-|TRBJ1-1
TGTGCCAGCAGTTGGGACCGACAGGTCGGGGGCACTGAAGCTTTCTTT
CASSWDRQVGGTEAFF
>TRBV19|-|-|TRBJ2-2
TGTGCCAGTAGTACCTACAGGGCCCGGGGCACCGGGGAGCTGTTTTTT
CASSTYRARGTGELFF
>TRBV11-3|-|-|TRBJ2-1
TGTGCCAGCAGCCCCAGGGGCGGGAATGAGCAGTTCTTC
CASSPRGGNEQFF
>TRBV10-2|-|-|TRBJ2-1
TGCGCCAGCAGTCCTGGGGGCAATGAGCAGTTCTTC
CASSPGGNEQFF
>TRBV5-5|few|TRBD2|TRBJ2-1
TGTGCCAGCAGCACTTCTAGCGGACTAAATGAGCAGTTCTTC
CASSTSSGLNEQFF
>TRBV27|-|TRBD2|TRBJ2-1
TGTGCCAGCAGTTCGGCACTAGCGGGAGCAGGTGGCTACAATGAGCAGTTCTTC
CASSSALAGAGGYNEQFF
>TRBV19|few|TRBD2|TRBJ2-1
TGTGCCAGTGCCGGGACTAGCGGGAGTTATGAGCAGTTCTTC
CASAGTSGSYEQFF
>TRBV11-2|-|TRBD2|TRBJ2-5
TGTGCCAGCAGCCCCACTAGCGGGTCCCAAGAGACCCAGTACTTC
CASSPTSGSQETQYF
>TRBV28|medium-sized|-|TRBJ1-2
TGTGCCAGCACCCCCGGACACCTCGGGGGATATGGCTACACCTTC
CASTPGHLGGYGYTF
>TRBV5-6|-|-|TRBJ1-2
TGTGCCAGCAGCTCCGGGGTTCACAGTGGCTACACCTTC
CASSSGVHSGYTF
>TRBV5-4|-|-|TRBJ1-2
TGTGCCAGCAGATCAGGGGTAGAGGGCTACACCTTC
CASRSGVEGYTF
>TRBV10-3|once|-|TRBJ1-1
TGTGCCATCACCCCGGACAGGAACACTGAAGCTTTCTTT
CAITPDRNTEAFF
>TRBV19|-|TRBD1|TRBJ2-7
TGTGCCAGTAGGACACAGGGGATCCCGTCCTACGAGCAGTACTTC
CASRTQGIPSYEQYF
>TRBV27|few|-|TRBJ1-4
TGTGCCAGCAGTTTTTGGGGATCCGAAAAACTGTTTTTT
CASSFWGSEKLFF
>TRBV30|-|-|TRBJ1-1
TGTGCCTGGAAAGCGGCAGCCCCCATAGCTTTCTTT
CAWKAAAPIAFF
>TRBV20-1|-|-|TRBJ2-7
TGCAGTGCTAGCCCGGGGGACGAGCAGTACTTC
CSASPGDEQYF
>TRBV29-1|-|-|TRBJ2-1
TGCAGCGTCCCGGGCGGGACGGGAACGACTCCCTACAATGAGCAGTTCTTC
CSVPGGTGTTPYNEQFF
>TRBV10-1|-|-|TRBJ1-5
TGCGCCAGCAGTGAGTCAAGTGACCGAAGGCCCCAGCATTTT
CASSESSDRRPQHF